These 15 T cell receptor beta chains were sequenced from one sample in a study of radiation and T cells in renal cell carcinoma. Time point noted: baseline pretreatment blood. This sample's treatment: 15 Gy SBRT to primary tumor, nephrectomy 4 weeks later. Libraries were prepared by immunoSEQ multiplex PCR; TCRdb keeps only in-frame clonotypes and omits some of them. There are 110,000 to 150,000 clones in the sample; roughly 80% occur only once, and approximately 20% lies in the top ten. Sequenced material: blood, taken from a patient whose treatment included radiotherapy and nephrectomy. The source is a woman between 45 and 65 years old with renal cell carcinoma.

This clone was found a few times. This chain joins TRBV30 and TRBJ1-2, with 8 bases aligning to TRBD1. This CDR3 contains 14 residues. Trimming took 2 bases from V and 4 from J; bases not matched to a gene: 6. Germline values: CDR1 GTSNPN, CDR2 SVGIG (reference sequence). The CDR3 DNA follows: TGTGCCTGGAGTATACAGGGGGTGATCTATGGCTACACCTTC. This sequence encodes CAWSIQGVIYGYTF. Looking up the rest from reference TRBV30 and TRBJ1-2 gives the full variable domain: SQTIHQWPATLVQPVGSPLSLECTVEGTSNPNLYWYRQAAGRGLQLLFYSVGIGQISSEVPQNLSASRPQDRQFILSSKKLLLSDSGFYLCAWSIQGVIYGYTFGSGTRLTVV.

The V call is TRBV7-2, the J call TRBJ1-1; no definite D call. There are 15 residues in the CDR3. Germline V lookup: CDR1 SGHTA, CDR2 FQGNSA. The V end lost 6 bases, the J end lost 0 bases, and 14 bases lay between the germline ends. As DNA, the CDR3 is TGTGCCAGCAGTCAAACCGACATCTTGAACACTGAAGCTTTCTTT. This translates into CASSQTDILNTEAFF.

J is TRBJ1-4 and V is TRBV5-4; D is ambiguous. The V end was cut by 0 bases, the J end by 6 bases, with 6 bases between. Germline assignment: CDR1 SGHNT and CDR2 YYREEE (reference sequence). The CDR3 contains 13 residues. CDR3 region: CASSLDRYEKLFF. CDR3 DNA sequence: TGTGCCAGCAGCTTGGACAGATATGAAAAACTGTTTTTT. Variable domain in full (rest from reference TRBV5-4 and TRBJ1-4): ETGVTQSPTHLIKTRGQQVTLRCSSQSGHNTVSWYQQALGQGPQFIFQYYREEENGRGNFPPRFSGLQFPNYSSELNVNALELDDSALYLCASSLDRYEKLFFGSGTQLSVL.

V gene TRBV4-3 combines with J gene TRBJ1-4, with a possible D match to TRBD1 (5 bases). This CDR3 has 16 residues. Germline-derived CDR1 and CDR2 are LGHNA and YSLEER. V shed 0 bases and J shed 0 bases, with 8 bases lying between them. CDR3 residues: CASSQESTATNEKLFF. CDR3 DNA: TGCGCCAGCAGCCAAGAATCGACAGCAACTAATGAAAAACTGTTTTTT.

This clone was picked up a small number of times. This CDR3 reads CASRDNTEAFF. CDR3 DNA: TGTGCCAGCAGGGACAACACTGAAGCTTTCTTT. The rearrangement uses TRBV2 and TRBJ1-1; D gene unclear. The CDR3 is 11 amino acids. The V gene lost 6 bases and the J gene lost 2 bases, with 4 bases spanning the gap. Per the germline V gene, CDR1 is SNHLY and CDR2 is FYNNEI.

The chain couples TRBV7-2 to TRBJ1-1; 7 bases align to TRBD1. This CDR3 has 14 residues. Per the germline V gene, CDR1 is SGHTA and CDR2 is FQGNSA. The ends lost 3 bases at V and 2 bases at J; junction bases unmatched: 3. The CDR3 DNA reads TGTGCCAGCAGCTTCGGGACAGCTAACACTGAAGCTTTCTTT. It translates to CASSFGTANTEAFF.

The CDR3 loop reads CSHTPGLAINEQFF. The CDR3 DNA follows: TGCAGTCACACGCCGGGACTAGCAATAAATGAGCAGTTCTTC. The chain employs TRBV29-1 and TRBJ2-1; TRBD2 matches at 9 bases. This CDR3 contains 14 residues. Germline V gene lookup returns CDR1 SQVTM and CDR2 ANQGSEA.

V and J are TRBV9 and TRBJ2-3; TRBD2 matches 8 bases. Trimming took 0 bases from V and 4 from J; bases not matched to a gene: 7. Germline loops: CDR1 SGDLS, CDR2 YYNGEE. This CDR3 is 16 amino acids long. CDR3 region: CASSVVRAGGPDTQYF. The CDR3, as DNA: TGTGCCAGCAGCGTAGTCCGTGCGGGGGGACCAGATACGCAGTATTTT. The variable domain in full, with the rest retrieved from reference TRBV9 and TRBJ2-3, is DSGVTQTPKHLITATGQRVTLRCSPRSGDLSVYWYQQSLDQGLQFLIQYYNGEERAKGNILERFSAQQFPDLHSELNLSSLELGDSALYFCASSVVRAGGPDTQYFGPGTRLTVL.

V usage is TRBV9 and J usage is TRBJ2-7; D gene uncertain. The length of the CDR3 is 16 residues. The germline V gene encodes CDR1 SGDLS and CDR2 YYNGEE. V lost 4 bases, J lost 5 bases, and 22 bases lay in between. The CDR3: CASSPRQGQLADEQYF. Here the CDR3 DNA reads TGTGCCAGCAGCCCCCGACAAGGGCAGTTAGCTGACGAGCAGTACTTC.

V gene TRBV5-4 combines with J gene TRBJ2-5; D is undetermined. In germline, CDR1 is SGHNT, CDR2 YYREEE (reference sequence). This CDR3 is built from 13 residues. V was shortened by 4 bases and J by 1 base, with 8 bases between the two germline ends. CDR3 in DNA: TGTGCCAGCAGCCCCCAGGCCCAAGAGACCCAGTACTTC. Its translation: CASSPQAQETQYF.

The CDR3 sequence: CASSQAHPALNTEAFF. The DNA of the CDR3 is TGCGCCAGCAGCCAAGCACATCCAGCCTTGAACACTGAAGCTTTCTTT. V gene TRBV4-3 combines with J gene TRBJ1-1; D gene ambiguous. In germline, CDR1 is LGHNA, CDR2 YSLEER. This CDR3 has 16 residues. Deletions cut 1 base from V and 0 bases from J, with 12 bases between.

The chain employs TRBV28 and TRBJ1-1, with TRBD1 as a possible D gene (6 bases). The germline V and J ends were trimmed by 3 bases and 0 bases, with 8 bases remaining between them. Germline V CDR1 and CDR2: MDHEN, SYDVKM. CDR3 size: 14 residues. The CDR3 spells CASSFQGMNTEAFF. CDR3 DNA: TGTGCCAGCAGTTTCCAGGGGATGAACACTGAAGCTTTCTTT.

Comment on this clone: One end of the junction varies from germline; a read error may be responsible. This chain links TRBV9 with TRBJ2-5, with TRBD2 as a possible D gene (5 bases). Per the germline V gene, CDR1 is SGDLS and CDR2 is YYNGEE. There are 13 residues in the CDR3. Here the CDR3 DNA reads TGTGCCAGCAGCGTAGGGAGGCAAGGGACCCAGTACTTC. This gives the protein CASSVGRQGTQYF.

The gene calls are TRBV28 and TRBJ1-2; 7 bases fit TRBD1. J lost 8 bases, V lost 6 bases, and 12 bases had no gene match. Germline V CDR1 and CDR2: MDHEN, SYDVKM. The CDR3 totals 14 residues. This chain's CDR3 is CASRTTDRVHGYTF. CDR3 coding DNA: TGTGCCAGCAGGACCACCGACAGGGTGCACGGCTACACCTTC.

The chain uses TRBV6-5 and TRBJ1-3; D unresolved. This CDR3 spans 13 amino acids. CDR1 and CDR2 from the germline V gene are MNHEY and SVGAGI. Trimming removed 7 bases from V and 1 base from J, with 8 bases in between. The CDR3 region is CASITGSGNTIYF. Here the CDR3 DNA reads TGTGCCAGCATCACCGGTTCTGGAAACACCATATATTTT.